This T cell receptor (beta chain) was observed in a study of cytomegalovirus exposure and HLA in healthy donors. The CDR3 loop spans 15 amino acids. CDR1 PRHDT and CDR2 FYEKMQ come from the germline V gene (reference sequence). The V segment lost 5 bases and the J segment 9 bases; nucleotides outside the gene matches: 11. A word on this clone: The antigen is unknown.

The PCR made use of 60 Vbeta and 13 Jbeta primers. The assay was immunoSEQ multiplex PCR, and TCRdb's table has in-frame clones only and misses some. The sample lists approximately 170,000 clones, roughly three quarters occurring once. Healthy bone marrow donors made up the donors. Overall study findings and caveats: With high specificity and sensitivity, the classifier reportedly diagnosed cytomegalovirus status.

V and J are TRBV13 and TRBJ1-4; 8 nucleotides match TRBD1. The sample taken for sequencing was PBMCs. This sequence originates from a woman aged 18-30 years in good health and CMV-seronegative. CDR3 nucleotide sequence: TGTGCCAGCAGCCCATACAGGGGGACGAGAAAAAAACTGTTTTTT. This sequence encodes CASSPYRGTRKKLFF.